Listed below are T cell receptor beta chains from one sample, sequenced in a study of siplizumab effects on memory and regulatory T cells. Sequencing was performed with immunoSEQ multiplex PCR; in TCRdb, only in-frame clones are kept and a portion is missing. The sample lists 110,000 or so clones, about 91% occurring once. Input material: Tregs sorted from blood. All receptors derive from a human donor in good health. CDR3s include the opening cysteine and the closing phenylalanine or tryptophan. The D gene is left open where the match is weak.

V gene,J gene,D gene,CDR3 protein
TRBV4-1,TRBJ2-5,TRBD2,CASSQGLAGVETQYF
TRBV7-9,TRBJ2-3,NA,CASSLTALSTDTQYF
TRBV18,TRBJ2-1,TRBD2,CASSPQLAGVHNEQFF
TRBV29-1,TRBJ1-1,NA,CSVDGKAFF
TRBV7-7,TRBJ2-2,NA,CASSLELRMAELRELFF
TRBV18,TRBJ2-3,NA,CASSPSISADTQYF
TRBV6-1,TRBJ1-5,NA,CASLETAAGQPQHF
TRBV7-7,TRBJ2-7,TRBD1,CASSLGTGVQYEQYF
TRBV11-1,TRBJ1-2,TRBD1,CASSPGGWGYTF
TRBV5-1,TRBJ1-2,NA,CASRNLRGGYTF
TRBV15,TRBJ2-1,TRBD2,CATSRGLAGGNEQFF
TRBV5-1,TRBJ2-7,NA,CASSPQTGLTYEQYF
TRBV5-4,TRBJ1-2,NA,CASSLGTAYGYTF
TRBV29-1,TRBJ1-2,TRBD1,CSVGVRQGNYGYTF
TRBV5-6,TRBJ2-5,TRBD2,CASRGVSGPPGTQYF
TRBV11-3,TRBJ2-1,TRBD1,CASSRGSRQGVNEQFF
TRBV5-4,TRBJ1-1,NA,CASSLGGNTEAFF
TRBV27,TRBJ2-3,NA,CASSILQGKNTQYF
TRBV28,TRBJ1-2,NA,CASSSAGGRLIYGYTF
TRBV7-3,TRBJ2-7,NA,CASSADMAYEQYF
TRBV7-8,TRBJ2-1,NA,CASSLVQSYKQFF
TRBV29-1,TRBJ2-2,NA,CSLGGELFF
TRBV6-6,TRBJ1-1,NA,CASSTTENTEAFF
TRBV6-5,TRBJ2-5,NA,CASSYSRGYQETQYF
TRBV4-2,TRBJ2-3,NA,CASSQGPVSDTQYF
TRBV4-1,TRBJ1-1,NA,CASSQDPGVTEAFF
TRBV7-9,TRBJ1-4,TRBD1,CASSTNTGGNEKLFF
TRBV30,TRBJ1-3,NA,CAWSVFWGGGNTIYF
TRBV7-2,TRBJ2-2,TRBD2,CASSLVSPLAGNTGELFF
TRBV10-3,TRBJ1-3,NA,CAISNVAGNTIYF
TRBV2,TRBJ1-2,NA,CAAMEISNYGYTF
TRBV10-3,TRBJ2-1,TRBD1,CAITSDRVSYNEQFF
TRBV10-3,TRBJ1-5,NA,CAISPGQSNQPQHF
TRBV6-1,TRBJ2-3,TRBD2,CASAGAGTDTQYF
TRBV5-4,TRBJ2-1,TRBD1,CASRTGLYNEQFF
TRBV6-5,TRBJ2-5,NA,CASSYSWVSGETQYF
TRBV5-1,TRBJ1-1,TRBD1,CASSSDRHTEAFF
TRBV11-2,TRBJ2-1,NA,CASSLGSVARLVYNEQFF
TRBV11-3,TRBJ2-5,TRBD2,CASSLGGPSGSRETQYF
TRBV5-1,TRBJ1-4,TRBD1,CASSLQGWGEKLFF
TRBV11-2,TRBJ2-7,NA,CASSSLLTGEQYF
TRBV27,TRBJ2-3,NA,CASQRQNTDTQYF
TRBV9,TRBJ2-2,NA,CASSVYTGELFF
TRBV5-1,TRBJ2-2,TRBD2,CASSESGVNTGELFF
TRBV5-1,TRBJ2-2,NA,CASQRGDTGELFF
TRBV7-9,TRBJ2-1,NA,CASIKSGFNNEQFF
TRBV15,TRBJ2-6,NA,CATSRLISGANVLTF